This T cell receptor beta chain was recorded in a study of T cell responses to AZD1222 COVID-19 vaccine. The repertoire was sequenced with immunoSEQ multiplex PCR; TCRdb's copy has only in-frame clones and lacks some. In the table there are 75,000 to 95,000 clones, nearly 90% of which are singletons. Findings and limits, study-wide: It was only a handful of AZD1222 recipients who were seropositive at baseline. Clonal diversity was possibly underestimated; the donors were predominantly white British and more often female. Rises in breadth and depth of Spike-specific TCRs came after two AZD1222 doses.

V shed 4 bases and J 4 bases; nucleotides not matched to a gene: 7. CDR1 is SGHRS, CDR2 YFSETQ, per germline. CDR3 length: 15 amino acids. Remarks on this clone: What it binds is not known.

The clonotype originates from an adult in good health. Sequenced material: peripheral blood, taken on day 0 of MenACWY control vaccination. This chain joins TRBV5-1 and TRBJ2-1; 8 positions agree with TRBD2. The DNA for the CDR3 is TGCGCCAGCAGCCCGCCGGGACTAGGTTACAATGAGCAGTTCTTC. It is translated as CASSPPGLGYNEQFF.